These 8 T cell receptor beta chains came from one sample sequenced in a study of cytomegalovirus exposure and HLA in healthy donors (TCRdb year 2017). Libraries were constructed by the immunoSEQ multiplex PCR assay. For the multiplex PCR, a mixture combining 60 forward primers for TCR Vbeta segments and 13 reverse primers for TCR Jbeta segments was used. Held by TCRdb, this immuneACCESS table contains in-frame sequences only and omits some clones. Under half of the omission traces to an unresolved V gene where checked; the cause of the rest is unknown. The sample table lists under 200,000 clones, 60% to 80% of them with a count of one. The top ten hold around a tenth of the sample. Sequencing was carried out using PBMCs. The receptor source for this set is a young man in good health and CMV-seropositive.

This clone appeared a few times. The J gene is TRBJ2-5, the V gene TRBV5-6; 11 bases are shared with TRBD2. The germline CDR1 and CDR2 sequences are SGHDT and YYEEEE. The V segment lost 6 bases and the J segment 5 bases; nucleotides outside the gene matches: 3. The CDR3 runs to 13 residues. The CDR3 nucleotides are TGTGCCAGCAATAGCGGGAGGGCCGAGACCCAGTACTTC. It specifies CASNSGRAETQYF.

The V gene is TRBV5-6, the J gene TRBJ1-1; D unclear. Deletions cut 3 bases from V and 5 bases from J, with 5 bases between. There are 11 residues in the CDR3. Germline CDR1 SGHDT, CDR2 YYEEEE. CDR3 sequence: CASSSYTEAFF. Here the CDR3 DNA reads TGTGCCAGCAGCTCTTATACTGAAGCTTTCTTT. Looking up the rest from reference TRBV5-6 and TRBJ1-1 gives the full variable domain: DAGVTQSPTHLIKTRGQQVTLRCSPKSGHDTVSWYQQALGQGPQFIFQYYEEEERQRGNFPDRFSGHQFPNYSSELNVNALLLGDSALYLCASSSYTEAFFGQGTRLTVV.

V is TRBV10-2 and J is TRBJ2-7; 11 bases align to TRBD2. Looked up from germline, CDR1 is WSHSY and CDR2 is SAAADI. The CDR3 runs 16 residues. V shed 3 bases and J 2 bases; nucleotides not matched to a gene: 6. The CDR3 coding sequence is TGCGCCAGCAGTGAAAATAGCGGGAGGGCACCCTACGAGCAGTACTTC. Amino acid sequence: CASSENSGRAPYEQYF.

The rearrangement links TRBV5-1 to TRBJ1-1; tentative D call: TRBD1 (6 bases). CDR3 size: 17 residues. CDR1 SGHRS and CDR2 YFSETQ come from the germline V gene. V was cut by 5 bases and J by 1 base, with 21 bases left in between. The DNA of the CDR3 is TGCGCCAGCAGATTCCGAAGGGGGGGCTTAGGGAACACTGAAGCTTTCTTT. Translated, it gives CASRFRRGGLGNTEAFF.

The chain recombines TRBV9 with TRBJ2-3; 7 nucleotides align to TRBD2. Germline V lookup: CDR1 SGDLS, CDR2 YYNGEE. V lost 3 bases to trimming and J lost 6 bases; unmatched junction nucleotides: 10. This CDR3 has 15 amino acids. CDR3 sequence (DNA): TGTGCCAGCAGCGCGGGGGGTCCCGGCAGGGATACGCAGTATTTT. Residues: CASSAGGPGRDTQYF.

The V gene is TRBV9, the J gene TRBJ1-2, with D hard to call. V was shortened by 6 bases and J by 6 bases, with 15 bases between the two germline ends. The CDR3 is 13 residues long. Germline V gene sequence: CDR1 SGDLS, CDR2 YYNGEE. CDR3 region: CASTPPTSHGYTF. CDR3 sequence (DNA): TGTGCCAGCACTCCCCCAACTAGCCATGGCTACACCTTC.

J is TRBJ2-7 and V is TRBV11-2; 10 bases fit TRBD1. Germline assignment: CDR1 SGHAT and CDR2 FQNNGV. Trimming took 5 bases from V and 7 from J; bases not matched to a gene: 8. The CDR3 totals 14 residues. The CDR3 DNA follows: TGTGCCAGCAGCCCAACGCGGACAGGGGGAGAGCAGTACTTC. Encoded protein: CASSPTRTGGEQYF.

This clone turned up a few times. This rearrangement joins TRBV4-3 to TRBJ2-4, with 9 bases fitting TRBD2. Per the germline V gene, CDR1 is LGHNA and CDR2 is YSLEER. This CDR3 spans 16 amino acids. The V and J ends lost 0 bases and 6 bases, in that order; junction bases with no gene match: 6. The CDR3 loop is CASSQDRLAGTNIQYF. In DNA form, the CDR3 reads TGCGCCAGCAGCCAAGATAGGCTAGCGGGGACAAACATTCAGTACTTC.